The 24 T cell receptor beta chains in this list originate from one sample, sequenced in a study of T cell responses to AZD1222 COVID-19 vaccine. The assay was immunoSEQ multiplex PCR, and TCRdb's table has in-frame clones only and misses some. Among tens of thousands of clones listed, 84% were seen once. The sequenced sample was peripheral blood, obtained on day 0 of AZD1222 vaccination. These receptors all come from an adult in good health.

This clone has a handful of counts. CDR3 bases: TGCAGCGTTGCGGGGACTAGCGGGGCCCGGGGAGAAGATACGCAGTATTTT. It specifies CSVAGTSGARGEDTQYF. This chain uses TRBV29-1 with TRBJ2-3; 13 bases fit TRBD2. V shed 4 bases, J shed 5 bases, and the junction held 12 bases outside the gene matches. CDR1 and CDR2 (germline): SQVTM, ANQGSEA. The CDR3 is 17 amino acids.

The gene calls are TRBV30 and TRBJ1-4; 8 bases line up with TRBD1. Losses at the gene ends were 8 bases for V and 8 bases for J; bases not matched to a gene: 19. CDR1 GTSNPN and CDR2 SVGIG come from the germline V gene (reference sequence). The CDR3 covers 16 residues. As DNA, the CDR3 is TGTGCCCGGACCTCGCCCGGACAGGGAGGAAGGGAAAAACTGTTTTTT. This gives the protein CARTSPGQGGREKLFF.

The genes are TRBV5-1 and TRBJ1-1; D ambiguous. There are 16 residues in the CDR3. The ends were cut back, 4 bases at V and 0 bases at J, with 16 bases in the middle. Germline-derived CDR1 and CDR2 are SGHRS and YFSETQ. CDR3 amino acids: CASSPQPTRLNTEAFF. The CDR3 region has the DNA TGCGCCAGCAGCCCTCAACCGACAAGACTGAACACTGAAGCTTTCTTT.

The chain combines TRBV6-2 or TRBV6-3 with TRBJ2-1, with D perhaps matching TRBD2 (5 bases). V was clipped by 2 bases and J by 7 bases, with 18 bases between them. The CDR3 spans 16 residues. Germline assignment: CDR1 MNHEY and CDR2 SVGEGT. CDR3 sequence reads: CASSYPLLGEWNEQFF. DNA of the CDR3: TGTGCCAGCAGTTACCCCCTTTTGGGAGAATGGAATGAGCAGTTCTTC.

The chain recombines TRBV11-2 with TRBJ1-1; no definite D call. In germline, CDR1 is SGHAT, CDR2 FQNNGV. This CDR3 is 13 amino acids long. V was pared by 5 bases and J by 1 base, with 8 bases between. The CDR3 region has the DNA TGTGCCAGCAGCGTCTGGGGGAACACTGAAGCTTTCTTT. It yields the protein CASSVWGNTEAFF.

The chain has TRBV7-2 and TRBJ1-4; D gene unclear. The V gene lost 3 bases and the J gene lost 4 bases, with 12 bases spanning the gap. The germline V gene encodes CDR1 SGHTA and CDR2 FQGNSA. This CDR3 spans 15 amino acids. The DNA for the CDR3 is TGTGCCAGCAGCTTGCAAGGGTCGCATAATGAAAAACTGTTTTTT. It translates to CASSLQGSHNEKLFF.

The chain links TRBV7-9 to TRBJ1-1, with a weak D call TRBD1 (5 bases). V lost 1 base and J lost 1, with 16 bases in between. The CDR3 is made up of 17 amino acids. The germline CDR1 and CDR2 sequences are SEHNR and FQNEAQ (reference sequence). The CDR3 sequence is CASSLGTLQEKNTEAFF. The CDR3 DNA sequence: TGTGCCAGCAGCTTAGGCACCCTACAGGAAAAGAACACTGAAGCTTTCTTT. Supplemented by reference TRBV7-9 and TRBJ1-1, the full variable domain reads DTGVSQNPRHKITKRGQNVTFRCDPISEHNRLYWYRQTLGQGPEFLTYFQNEAQLEKSRLLSDRFSAERPKGSFSTLEIQRTEQGDSAMYLCASSLGTLQEKNTEAFFGQGTRLTVV.

This clone came up a few times. This chain links TRBV29-1 with TRBJ2-6; D might be TRBD1 (5 bases). V was shortened by 5 bases and J by 0 bases, with 11 bases between the two germline ends. Germline V gene sequence: CDR1 SQVTM, CDR2 ANQGSEA. The CDR3 loop spans 15 amino acids. DNA for the CDR3: TGCAGCGTTTCTACAGGCGGCTCTGGGGCCAACGTCCTGACTTTC. Encoded protein: CSVSTGGSGANVLTF.

The chain recombines TRBV15 with TRBJ1-1, with 11 bases matching TRBD1. CDR3 length equals 16 residues. Germline V CDR1 and CDR2: LNHNV, YYDKDF (reference sequence). The V gene end was trimmed by 0 bases and the J gene end by 0 bases; junction bases not matched to a gene: 0. The CDR3 loop reads CATSREGQGVNTEAFF. The CDR3 DNA follows: TGTGCCACCAGCAGAGAGGGACAGGGGGTGAACACTGAAGCTTTCTTT.

V is TRBV7-2 and J is TRBJ2-3, with D unresolved. V was clipped by 2 bases and J by 0 bases, with 9 bases between them. Germline V CDR1 and CDR2: SGHTA, FQGNSA. The CDR3 is 15 residues long. The CDR3 spells CASSLSGSSTDTQYF. CDR3 nucleotide sequence: TGTGCCAGCAGCTTAAGTGGGTCTAGCACAGATACGCAGTATTTT.

The V and J genes are TRBV7-9 and TRBJ2-2; 10 positions match TRBD1. V dropped 7 bases and J dropped 5; count of bases not matched to a gene: 7. Germline V lookup: CDR1 SEHNR, CDR2 FQNEAQ (reference sequence). The CDR3 covers 15 residues. CDR3 protein: CASTSRTGGTGELFF. DNA for the CDR3: TGTGCCAGCACCAGTCGGACAGGGGGGACCGGGGAGCTGTTTTTT.

The chain employs TRBV6-5 and TRBJ1-4; possible D gene TRBD1, 5 bases. The V gene lost 4 bases and the J gene lost 6 bases, with 12 bases spanning the gap. This CDR3 contains 14 residues. Germline values: CDR1 MNHEY, CDR2 SVGAGI. CDR3 nucleotide sequence: TGTGCCAGCAGTTGGGGGGTTTTAGATGAAAAACTGTTTTTT. The encoded protein is CASSWGVLDEKLFF.

This chain links TRBV19 with TRBJ2-2; D perhaps matches TRBD2 (6 bases). CDR1 LNHDA and CDR2 SQIVND come from the germline V gene (reference sequence). Deletions cut 5 bases from V and 0 bases from J, with 10 bases between. CDR3 size: 15 residues. CDR3 sequence (DNA): TGTGCCAGTAGTTATGGCGGGGCGAACACCGGGGAGCTGTTTTTT. Translation: CASSYGGANTGELFF.

The chain joins TRBV18 to TRBJ1-5; no definite D call. This CDR3 spans 12 amino acids. V lost 5 bases and J 1 base, leaving 3 bases between the germline ends. Per germline, CDR1 KGHSH and CDR2 LQKENI. The DNA for the CDR3 is TGTGCCAGCTCAGAGAGCAATCAGCCCCAGCATTTT. Translating gives CASSESNQPQHF.

The chain links TRBV27 to TRBJ2-7, with TRBD1 as a possible D gene (6 bases). CDR1 MNHEY and CDR2 SMNVEV come from the germline V gene (reference sequence). Trimming shortened V by 4 bases and J by 8 bases, and 21 bases separated the two germline ends. The CDR3 is 15 amino acids. CDR3 nucleotide sequence: TGTGCCAGCAGTTCCACCCCAGGGGTAGTCGGGAAGCAGTACTTC. Translating it yields CASSSTPGVVGKQYF.

This clone rates as medium-sized. J is TRBJ2-1 and V is TRBV19, with TRBD2 matching over 12 bases. V shed 4 bases, J shed 7 bases, and the junction held 8 bases outside the gene matches. The CDR3 loop spans 16 amino acids. Germline V gene lookup returns CDR1 LNHDA and CDR2 SQIVND (reference sequence). The CDR3 DNA reads TGTGCCAGTAGTACTGGGACTAGCGGGTTTCTGAATGAGCAGTTCTTC. This sequence encodes CASSTGTSGFLNEQFF.

The gene calls are TRBV4-3 and TRBJ1-2; 7 positions match TRBD1. V was clipped by 4 bases and J by 4 bases; unmatched bases: 15. This CDR3 spans 17 amino acids. Per germline, CDR1 LGHNA and CDR2 YSLEER. CDR3 loop: CASSRQGWGQNIYGYTF. The CDR3 coding sequence is TGCGCCAGCAGCCGCCAAGGGTGGGGACAGAACATCTATGGCTACACCTTC.

This clone came up once. The chain joins TRBV28 to TRBJ2-5; unclear D gene. Trimming left V 8 bases short and J 4 bases short, with 11 bases between. Germline V CDR1 and CDR2: MDHEN, SYDVKM. CDR3 size: 12 residues. CDR3 sequence (DNA): TGTGCCAGCGTCGGAACCGTAGAGACCCAGTACTTC. This codes for CASVGTVETQYF.

This clone has a single count. J is TRBJ1-2 and V is TRBV5-6; TRBD1 is a possible D gene (6 bases). V lost 0 bases and J lost 8, with 17 bases in between. This CDR3 spans 15 amino acids. Germline V gives CDR1 SGHDT, CDR2 YYEEEE. CDR3 amino acids: CASSLEALGAKGYTF. The CDR3 DNA is TGTGCCAGCAGCTTGGAGGCCCTGGGGGCGAAGGGCTACACCTTC. Combining the CDR3 with reference TRBV5-6 and TRBJ1-2 gives the whole variable domain DAGVTQSPTHLIKTRGQQVTLRCSPKSGHDTVSWYQQALGQGPQFIFQYYEEEERQRGNFPDRFSGHQFPNYSSELNVNALLLGDSALYLCASSLEALGAKGYTFGSGTRLTVV.

The chain joins TRBV7-2 to TRBJ2-7; tentative D call: TRBD2 (5 bases). The CDR3 runs 16 residues. The V gene's germline CDR1 is SGHTA and CDR2 FQGNSA. V shed 3 bases and J shed 7 bases, with 22 bases lying between them. DNA of the CDR3: TGTGCCAGCAGCTTTTGGGTCGTCGGGTCCTCGGGGGAGCAGTACTTC. Protein product: CASSFWVVGSSGEQYF.

The chain uses TRBV12-3 or TRBV12-4 and TRBJ1-2; 7 bases line up with TRBD1. The CDR3 is 12 residues long. J gave up 8 bases and V 6 bases, and 6 bases lay outside the gene matches. CDR3 sequence reads: CASSSTGLGYTF. In DNA form, the CDR3 reads TGTGCCAGCAGCTCGACAGGGCTCGGCTACACCTTC.

V usage is TRBV5-4 and J usage is TRBJ1-1, with no clear D. Between the trimmed V and J ends, which lost 0 bases and 2 bases, there was a span of 8 bases. The length of the CDR3 is 14 residues. Germline assignment: CDR1 SGHNT and CDR2 YYREEE (reference sequence). CDR3 nucleotide sequence: TGTGCCAGCAGCTTGGCAGGCATAAACACTGAAGCTTTCTTT. It is translated as CASSLAGINTEAFF. The full variable domain, its missing parts supplied by reference TRBV5-4 and TRBJ1-1, is ETGVTQSPTHLIKTRGQQVTLRCSSQSGHNTVSWYQQALGQGPQFIFQYYREEENGRGNFPPRFSGLQFPNYSSELNVNALELDDSALYLCASSLAGINTEAFFGQGTRLTVV.

This clone was seen more than once but under ten times. The chain couples TRBV7-2 to TRBJ2-7; 11 nucleotides line up with TRBD2. The CDR3 consists of 18 residues. The germline V gene encodes CDR1 SGHTA and CDR2 FQGNSA. Unmatched junction bases numbered 11, after V lost 4 bases and J lost 0 bases. CDR3 sequence (DNA): TGTGCCAGCAGCTCAAAGAGTCCCGGGACTAGCGGCTCCTACGAGCAGTACTTC. It specifies CASSSKSPGTSGSYEQYF. Full variable domain (rest looked up from reference TRBV7-2 and TRBJ2-7): GAGVSQSPSNKVTEKGKDVELRCDPISGHTALYWYRQSLGQGLEFLIYFQGNSAPDKSGLPSDRFSAERTGGSVSTLTIQRTQQEDSAVYLCASSSKSPGTSGSYEQYFGPGTRLTVT.

Only one count was recorded for this clone. V is TRBV29-1 and J is TRBJ2-7; D ambiguous. The CDR3 is made up of 13 amino acids. V gave up 0 bases and J gave up 3 bases, with 9 bases separating them. Germline V CDR1 and CDR2: SQVTM, ANQGSEA. For the CDR3, the DNA is TGCAGCGTTGAAGACCCCCACAGCTACGAGCAGTACTTC. This translates into CSVEDPHSYEQYF.